This T cell receptor (beta chain) comes out of a study of identifying expanded T cells in peripheral blood. Assay: immunoSEQ multiplex PCR; the TCRdb copy retains only in-frame clones and omits some. The table records under 110,000 clones, approximately 88% of them present only once. General study points: Clone count variance between approximately two-week samples rose with total template count. Over two and four weeks, about 15 and 18 clones changed, versus approximately 1.1 between replicates.

Germline CDR1 SGHDT, CDR2 YYEEEE. The CDR3 length is 16 residues. Trimming cost V 0 bases and J 1 base, with 13 bases left between them. No infections or other immune events were documented during collection. This clone came up a few times. The antigen remains undetermined. Sequencing was carried out using blood. This receptor was identified in a person between 18 and 75 years old in good health. The chain carries TRBV5-6 and TRBJ1-1; weak D call: TRBD1 (5 bases). The CDR3 loop is CASSLDPGHRNTEAFF. The CDR3, as DNA: TGTGCCAGCAGCTTGGATCCCGGACATAGGAACACTGAAGCTTTCTTT.